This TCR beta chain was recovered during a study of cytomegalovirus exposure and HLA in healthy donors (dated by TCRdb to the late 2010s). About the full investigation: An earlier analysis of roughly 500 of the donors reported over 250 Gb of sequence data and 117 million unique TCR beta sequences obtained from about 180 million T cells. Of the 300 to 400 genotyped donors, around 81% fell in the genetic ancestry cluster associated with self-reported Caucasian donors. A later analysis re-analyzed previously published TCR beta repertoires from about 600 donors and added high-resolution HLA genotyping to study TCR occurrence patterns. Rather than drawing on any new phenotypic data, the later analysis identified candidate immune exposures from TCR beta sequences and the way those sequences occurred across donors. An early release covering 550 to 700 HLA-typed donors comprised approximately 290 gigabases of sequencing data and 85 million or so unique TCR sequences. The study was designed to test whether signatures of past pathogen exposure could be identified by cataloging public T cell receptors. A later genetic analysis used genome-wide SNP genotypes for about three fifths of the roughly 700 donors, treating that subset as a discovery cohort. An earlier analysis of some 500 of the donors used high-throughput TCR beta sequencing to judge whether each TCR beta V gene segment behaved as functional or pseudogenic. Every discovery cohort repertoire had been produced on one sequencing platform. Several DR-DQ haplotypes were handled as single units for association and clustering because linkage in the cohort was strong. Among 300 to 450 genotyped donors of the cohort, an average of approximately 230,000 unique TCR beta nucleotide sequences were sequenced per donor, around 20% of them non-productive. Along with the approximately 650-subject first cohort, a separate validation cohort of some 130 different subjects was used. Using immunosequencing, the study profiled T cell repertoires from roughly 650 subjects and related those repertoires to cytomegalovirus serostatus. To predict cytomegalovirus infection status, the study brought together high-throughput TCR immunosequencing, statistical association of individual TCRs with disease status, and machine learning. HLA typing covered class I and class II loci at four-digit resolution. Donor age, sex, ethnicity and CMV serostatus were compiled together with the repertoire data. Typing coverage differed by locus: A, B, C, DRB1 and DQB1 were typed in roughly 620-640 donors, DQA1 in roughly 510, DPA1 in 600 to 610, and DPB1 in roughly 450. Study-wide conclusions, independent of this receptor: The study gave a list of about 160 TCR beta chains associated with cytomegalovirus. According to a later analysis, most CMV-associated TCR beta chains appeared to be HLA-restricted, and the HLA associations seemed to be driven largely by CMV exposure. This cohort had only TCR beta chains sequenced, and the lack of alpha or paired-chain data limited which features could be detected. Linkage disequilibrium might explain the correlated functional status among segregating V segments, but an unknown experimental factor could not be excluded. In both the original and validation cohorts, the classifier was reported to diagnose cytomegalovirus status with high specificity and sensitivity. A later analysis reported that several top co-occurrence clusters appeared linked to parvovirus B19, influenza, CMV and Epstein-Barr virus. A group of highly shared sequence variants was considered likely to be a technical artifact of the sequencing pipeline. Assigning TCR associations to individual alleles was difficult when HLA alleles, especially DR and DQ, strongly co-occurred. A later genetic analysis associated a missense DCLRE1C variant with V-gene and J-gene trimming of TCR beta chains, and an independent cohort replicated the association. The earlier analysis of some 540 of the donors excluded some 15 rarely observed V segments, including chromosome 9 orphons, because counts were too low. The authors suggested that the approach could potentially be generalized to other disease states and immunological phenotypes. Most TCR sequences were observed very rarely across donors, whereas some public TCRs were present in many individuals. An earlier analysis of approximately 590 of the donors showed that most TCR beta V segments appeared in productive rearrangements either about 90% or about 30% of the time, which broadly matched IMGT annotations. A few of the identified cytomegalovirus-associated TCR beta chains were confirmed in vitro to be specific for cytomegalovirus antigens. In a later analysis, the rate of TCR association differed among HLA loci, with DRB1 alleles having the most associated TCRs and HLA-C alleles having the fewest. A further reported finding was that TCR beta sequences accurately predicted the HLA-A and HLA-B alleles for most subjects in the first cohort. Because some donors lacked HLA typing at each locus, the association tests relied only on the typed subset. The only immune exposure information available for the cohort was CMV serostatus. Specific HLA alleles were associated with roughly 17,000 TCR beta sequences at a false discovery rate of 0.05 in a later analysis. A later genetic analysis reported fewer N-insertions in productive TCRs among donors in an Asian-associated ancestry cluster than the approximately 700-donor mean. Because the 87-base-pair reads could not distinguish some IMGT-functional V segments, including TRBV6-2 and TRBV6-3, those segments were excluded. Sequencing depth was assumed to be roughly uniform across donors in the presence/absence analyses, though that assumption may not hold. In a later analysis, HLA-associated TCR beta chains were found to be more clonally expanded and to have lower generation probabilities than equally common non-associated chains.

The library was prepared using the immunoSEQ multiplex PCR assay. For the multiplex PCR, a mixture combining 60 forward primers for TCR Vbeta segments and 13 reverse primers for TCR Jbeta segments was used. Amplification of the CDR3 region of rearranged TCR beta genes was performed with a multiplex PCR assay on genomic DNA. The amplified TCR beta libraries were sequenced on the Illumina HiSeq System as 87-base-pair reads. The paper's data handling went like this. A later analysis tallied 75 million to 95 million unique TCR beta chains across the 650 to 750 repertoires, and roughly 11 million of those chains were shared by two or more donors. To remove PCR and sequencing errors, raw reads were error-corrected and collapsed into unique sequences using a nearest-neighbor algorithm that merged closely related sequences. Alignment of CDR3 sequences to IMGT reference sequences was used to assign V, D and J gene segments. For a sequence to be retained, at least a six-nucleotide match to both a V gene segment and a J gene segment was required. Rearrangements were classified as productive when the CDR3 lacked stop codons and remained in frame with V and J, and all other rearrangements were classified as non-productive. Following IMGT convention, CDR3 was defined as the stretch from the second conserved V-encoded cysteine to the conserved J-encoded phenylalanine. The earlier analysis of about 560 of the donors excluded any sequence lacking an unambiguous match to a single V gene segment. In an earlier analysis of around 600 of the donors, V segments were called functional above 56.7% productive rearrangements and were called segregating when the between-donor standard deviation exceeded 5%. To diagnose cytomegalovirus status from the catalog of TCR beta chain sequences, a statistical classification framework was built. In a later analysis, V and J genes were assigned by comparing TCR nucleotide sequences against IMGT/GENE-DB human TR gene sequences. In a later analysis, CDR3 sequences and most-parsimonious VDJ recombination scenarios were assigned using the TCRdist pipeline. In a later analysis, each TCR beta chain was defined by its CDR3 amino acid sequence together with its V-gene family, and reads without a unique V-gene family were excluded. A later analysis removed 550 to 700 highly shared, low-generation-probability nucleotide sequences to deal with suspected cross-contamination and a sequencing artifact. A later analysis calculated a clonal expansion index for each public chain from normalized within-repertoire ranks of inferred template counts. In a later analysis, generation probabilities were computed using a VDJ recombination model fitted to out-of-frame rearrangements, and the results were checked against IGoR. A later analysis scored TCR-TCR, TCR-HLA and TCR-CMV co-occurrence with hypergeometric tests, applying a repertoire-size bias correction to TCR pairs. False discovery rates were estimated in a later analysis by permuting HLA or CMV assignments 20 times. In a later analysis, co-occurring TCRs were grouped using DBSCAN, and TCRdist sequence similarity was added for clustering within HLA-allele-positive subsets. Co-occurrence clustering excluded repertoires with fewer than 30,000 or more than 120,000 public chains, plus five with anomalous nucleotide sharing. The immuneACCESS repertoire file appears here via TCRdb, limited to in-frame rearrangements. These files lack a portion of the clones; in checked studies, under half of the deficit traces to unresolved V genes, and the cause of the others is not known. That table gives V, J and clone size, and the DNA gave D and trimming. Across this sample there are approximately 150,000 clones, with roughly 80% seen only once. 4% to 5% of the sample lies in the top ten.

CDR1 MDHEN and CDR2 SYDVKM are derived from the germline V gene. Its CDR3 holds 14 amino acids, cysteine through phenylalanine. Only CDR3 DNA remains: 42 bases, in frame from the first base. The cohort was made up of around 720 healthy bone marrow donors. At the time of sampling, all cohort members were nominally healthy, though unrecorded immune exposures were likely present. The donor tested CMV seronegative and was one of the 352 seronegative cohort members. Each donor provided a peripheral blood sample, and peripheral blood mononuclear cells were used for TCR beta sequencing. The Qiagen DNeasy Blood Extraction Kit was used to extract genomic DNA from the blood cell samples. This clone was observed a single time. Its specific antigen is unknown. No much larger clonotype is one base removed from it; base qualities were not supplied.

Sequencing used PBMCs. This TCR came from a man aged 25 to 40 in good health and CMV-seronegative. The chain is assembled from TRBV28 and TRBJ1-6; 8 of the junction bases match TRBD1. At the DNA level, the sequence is TGTGCAAATTCCCCTACAGGGGGAGATTCACCCCTCCACTTT. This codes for CANSPTGGDSPLHF.